Described below is a single T cell receptor beta chain sequence and its context. What it binds is unknown. Its ends do not fully match the called genes, so a read error is possible. Different DNA sequences within this sample yield the same CDR3. CDR1 and CDR2 from the germline V gene are SGHDT and YYEEEE. The CDR3 totals 15 residues. Time point meaning: week 23, last vaccination. The investigators gave 300 ug of mutant IDH1 20-mer peptide in each vaccine dose, together with topical imiquimod. Only in-frame clones appear in the TCRdb table, and some are missing; sequencing was by immunoSEQ multiplex PCR. The profile shows 50,000 to 70,000 clones, approximately 80% of them singletons. The entry originates in a study of a mutant IDH1 vaccine in newly diagnosed glioma.

J is TRBJ2-7 and V is TRBV5-6, with D tentatively TRBD1 (6 bases). The material was PBMCs, obtained from a glioma patient whose treatment included an IDH1 peptide vaccine. The receptor's source is a man aged 18-30 years with glioma. Written as DNA, the CDR3 is TGTGCCAGCAGCTACTACAGGGATATCTCCTACGAGCAGTACTTT. Protein sequence: CASSYYRDISYEQYF. Full variable domain (remainder filled in from reference TRBV5-6 and TRBJ2-7): DAGVTQSPTHLIKTRGQQVTLRCSPKSGHDTVSWYQQALGQGPQFIFQYYEEEERQRGNFPDRFSGHQFPNYSSELNVNALLLGDSALYLCASSYYRDISYEQYFGPGTRLTVT.